Listed below are T cell receptor beta chains from one sample, sequenced in a study of cytomegalovirus exposure and HLA in healthy donors. Clones were read by immunoSEQ multiplex PCR, and TCRdb kept only the in-frame ones, dropping some. The table lists about 140,000 clones, 77% of them singletons. The sample was PBMCs. The receptors originated from a male donor in good health and CMV-seronegative. The CDR3 runs from the conserved cysteine through the conserved F or W. Each record gives: D gene, clone size, V gene, J gene, CDR3 DNA, CDR3 protein. D genes are given only for firm matches. Not every row has a clone size; where given, it reads once, few, many or a size class.

NA	NA	TRBV13	TRBJ2-2	TGTGCCAGCAGCAAATCAGGGGGGTTCACCGGGGAGCTGTTTTTT	CASSKSGGFTGELFF
TRBD1	once	TRBV6-5	TRBJ1-6	TGTGCCAGCAGCCGGGACAGCTCCTACAATTCACCCCTCCACTTT	CASSRDSSYNSPLHF
TRBD1	NA	TRBV6-5	TRBJ1-5	TGTGCCAGCAGCTCAGACAGGGGTAGCAATCAGCCCCAGCATTTT	CASSSDRGSNQPQHF
NA	NA	TRBV7-9	TRBJ2-5	TGTGCCAGCAGCCCCCCGGCCACAGTTGAGACCCAGTACTTC	CASSPPATVETQYF
TRBD2	NA	TRBV10-3	TRBJ2-3	TGTGCCATCAGTGAGGAAGCGGGAGGGCCAGATACGCAGTATTTT	CAISEEAGGPDTQYF
TRBD2	few	TRBV2	TRBJ2-5	TGTGCCAGCAAAGGCGGGAGAGTGGGTGAGACCCAGTACTTC	CASKGGRVGETQYF
TRBD2	NA	TRBV10-3	TRBJ2-3	TGTGCCATCAGTGAGTCCCTGGGCGGGGGTTTCACAGATACGCAGTATTTT	CAISESLGGGFTDTQYF
NA	NA	TRBV5-1	TRBJ2-1	TGCGCCAGCAGCTTTGGCGGAGAGCAGTTCTTC	CASSFGGEQFF
NA	NA	TRBV6-5	TRBJ1-3	TGTGCCAGCAGTTACGCACGGAGCTCTGGAAACACCATATATTTT	CASSYARSSGNTIYF
TRBD1	few	TRBV11-2	TRBJ2-7	TGTGCCAGCAGCGCGAACAGGGGCTTCACCTACGAGCAGTACTTC	CASSANRGFTYEQYF
TRBD2	NA	TRBV30	TRBJ2-1	TGTGCCTGGAGTCCACCAAGCGGGAGGGCTTTCTTC	CAWSPPSGRAFF
NA	NA	TRBV29-1	TRBJ2-5	TGCGGGGTACGAGGGGGGACCCAGTACTTC	CGVRGGTQYF
NA	NA	TRBV9	TRBJ2-5	TGTGCCAGCAGCGTAGGTGACGGGGCGGGGGAGACCCAGTACTTC	CASSVGDGAGETQYF
TRBD2	NA	TRBV27	TRBJ2-2	TGTGCCAGCAGGCCACTAGCGGGAGGGCCTGACACCGGGGAGCTGTTTTTT	CASRPLAGGPDTGELFF
NA	once	TRBV27	TRBJ2-1	TGTGCCAGCAGTTTCTATCTGACGGGGGGCCCCAATGAGCAGTTCTTC	CASSFYLTGGPNEQFF
TRBD2	NA	TRBV7-2	TRBJ2-5	TGTGCCAGCAGCCGAATGCGGCTAGCGGGGCGGGAGACCCAGTACTTC	CASSRMRLAGRETQYF
NA	few	TRBV5-1	TRBJ2-2	TGCGCCAGCAGCTTGGATGGTCCGGGATTCAACACCGGGGAGCTGTTTTTT	CASSLDGPGFNTGELFF
TRBD1	few	TRBV5-1	TRBJ2-5	TGCGCCAGCAGCTTGGGATCCGGGACAGGGATCTCGGAGACCCAGTACTTC	CASSLGSGTGISETQYF
TRBD1	NA	TRBV4-2	TRBJ1-6	TGTGCCAGCAGCCAAACCCGGACAGGGCCTTCACCCCTCCACTTT	CASSQTRTGPSPLHF
TRBD1	NA	TRBV7-9	TRBJ1-1	TGTTCCAGCAGCTTAGCCCCACTCCCGACAGGGAAGGACACTGAAGCTTTCTTT	CSSSLAPLPTGKDTEAFF
NA	NA	TRBV4-2	TRBJ2-5	TGTGCCAGCAGCCAAGAACGGGACCAAGAGACCCAGTACTTC	CASSQERDQETQYF
NA	NA	TRBV7-9	TRBJ1-1	TGTGCCAGCAGTTTGGGGGCTTTAAACACTGAAGCTTTCTTT	CASSLGALNTEAFF
TRBD2	NA	TRBV10-1	TRBJ2-1	TGCGCCAGCAGCCCGACTAGCGGGGTATCCTACAATGAGCAGTTCTTC	CASSPTSGVSYNEQFF
TRBD2	NA	TRBV5-1	TRBJ2-7	TGCGCCAGCAGCTTGGCCGGGACTAGCGGGATCCACGAGCAGTACTTC	CASSLAGTSGIHEQYF
TRBD2	NA	TRBV5-1	TRBJ2-7	TGCGCCAGCAGGGTTAGCGGGGTCCAGAACGAGCAGTACTTC	CASRVSGVQNEQYF
TRBD1	NA	TRBV19	TRBJ1-4	TGTGCCAGTAGCCCCCCCCCAGGGGGAGGATTTGAAAAACTGTTTTTT	CASSPPPGGGFEKLFF
NA	NA	TRBV30	TRBJ1-2	TGTGCCTGGACGGCGGGGGACTATGGCTACACCTTC	CAWTAGDYGYTF
NA	NA	TRBV9	TRBJ1-5	TGTGCCAGCAGCGTAGGAGGGGGTGATCAGCCCCAGCATTTT	CASSVGGGDQPQHF
NA	NA	TRBV10-3	TRBJ1-6	TGTGCCATCAGTGAGGGGGGGTTGAGCTATAATTCACCCCTCCACTTT	CAISEGGLSYNSPLHF
TRBD2	NA	TRBV6-1	TRBJ2-1	TGTGCCAGCAGTGAAGCCCTAGCGGGATACTCCTACAATGAGCAGTTCTTC	CASSEALAGYSYNEQFF
TRBD1	NA	TRBV7-2	TRBJ2-7	TGTGCCAGCAGCGAACAGGGGACGGGCGAGCAGTACTTC	CASSEQGTGEQYF
NA	NA	TRBV11-3	TRBJ2-1	TGTGCCAGCAGCTTAGGAGTTCCAGGGCTCCTTAACAATGAGCAGTTCTTC	CASSLGVPGLLNNEQFF
NA	NA	TRBV5-1	TRBJ1-1	TGCGCCAGCACCCCCCGGGAGGGGGGAAACACTGAAGCTTTCTTT	CASTPREGGNTEAFF
TRBD2	few	TRBV9	TRBJ2-7	TGTGCCAGCAGCGGAATCGGGACTAGCGGTACCTACGAGCAGTACTTC	CASSGIGTSGTYEQYF
NA	NA	TRBV19	TRBJ2-6	TGTGCCAGTACAACGGCAGAGGTTGGGGCCAACGGCCTGACTTTC	CASTTAEVGANGLTF
NA	few	TRBV12-5	TRBJ2-1	TGTGCTAGTGGTCCCAAGGGGCGCAATGAGCAGTTCTTC	CASGPKGRNEQFF
TRBD1	NA	TRBV6-1	TRBJ2-5	TGTGCCAGCAGCTGGGACAGGGGTAAGACCCAGTACTTC	CASSWDRGKTQYF
NA	NA	TRBV19	TRBJ1-5	TGTGCCAGCACCTTAGACGGGGTGAGCAATCAGCCCCAGCATTTT	CASTLDGVSNQPQHF
TRBD1	few	TRBV18	TRBJ1-2	TGTGCCAGCTCGCGGACAGGCACCAACGGTGGCTACACCTTC	CASSRTGTNGGYTF
TRBD1	NA	TRBV7-9	TRBJ1-1	TGTGCCAGCAGCCCAGGGACAGGGGGTTTTCCTGAAGCTTTCTTT	CASSPGTGGFPEAFF
NA	NA	TRBV5-4	TRBJ2-7	TGTGCCAGCAGCGGGGGGGGACAGGACCTTACGAGGCAGTACTTC	CASSGGGQDLTRQYF
TRBD1	NA	TRBV19	TRBJ2-3	TGTGCCAGTAGTTCCCTGGACAGGGGGACGGATACGCAGTATTTT	CASSSLDRGTDTQYF
NA	once	TRBV5-1	TRBJ2-3	TGCGCCAGCAGCTTGGACGGTGTAGATACGCAGTATTTT	CASSLDGVDTQYF
NA	NA	TRBV5-6	TRBJ1-1	TGTGCCAGCACGCACCCATGGTTGGAGGGCACTGAAGCTTTCTTT	CASTHPWLEGTEAFF
TRBD1	NA	TRBV14	TRBJ2-7	TGTGCCAGCAGCCAAGGACGGTGGACAGGGCAAGAGCAGTACTTC	CASSQGRWTGQEQYF
TRBD1	NA	TRBV29-1	TRBJ2-3	TGCAGCGTTGGGGACAGGACGCAGTATTTT	CSVGDRTQYF
TRBD2	NA	TRBV4-2	TRBJ2-3	TGTGCCAGCAGCCAAGATAGGCCTAGCGGGGGTCATTCAAAGTATTTT	CASSQDRPSGGHSKYF
NA	NA	TRBV5-6	TRBJ1-4	TGTGCCAGCAGCTTCAGGGTGTCGTCGGATGAAAAACTGTTTTTT	CASSFRVSSDEKLFF